Following are 7 T cell receptor beta chains from one sample sequenced in a study of Ad26.COV2.S vaccination and SARS-CoV-2 variants. Treatment given: roughly 20 received Ad26.COV2.S at low or high dose, single or two shots; about five received placebo; per-sample allocation not given. Each sample was drawn 63 days after the first injection (of vaccine or placebo). The protocol was immunoSEQ multiplex PCR, while the TCRdb copy is restricted to in-frame clones and leaves out a portion. In the table there are over 400,000 clones, around 92% of which are singletons. This material consisted of peripheral blood, taken in a trial of Ad26.COV2.S vaccine versus placebo. The receptors come from a person between 18 and 60 years old who received the Ad26.COV2.S COVID-19 vaccine or a placebo.

This rearrangement joins TRBV25-1 to TRBJ1-1; 9 nucleotides line up with TRBD1. The junction had 6 bases not matched to a gene; V was cut back by 6 bases and J by 7 bases. CDR3 size: 13 residues. Per germline, CDR1 MGHDK and CDR2 SYGVNS. The CDR3 DNA follows: TGTGCCAGCAGACCACAGGGGGCGGTTGAAGCTTTCTTT. Protein product: CASRPQGAVEAFF.

This chain links TRBV19 with TRBJ2-4; no definite D call. CDR3 length equals 15 residues. CDR1 is LNHDA and CDR2 is SQIVND in the germline V gene (reference sequence). V was cut by 3 bases and J by 6 bases, with 15 bases left in between. CDR3 nucleotides: TGTGCCAGTAGTATGGACCATAGTGAGAGAAACATTCAGTACTTC. It specifies CASSMDHSERNIQYF.

The chain carries TRBV30 and TRBJ2-2; 7 bases map to TRBD1. This CDR3 is built from 17 residues. Germline assignment: CDR1 GTSNPN and CDR2 SVGIG (reference sequence). The junction had 11 bases not matched to a gene; V was cut back by 4 bases and J by 0 bases. The CDR3 loop reads CAWNLDRKIPNTGELFF. In nucleotides, the CDR3 is TGTGCCTGGAATTTGGACAGGAAAATACCGAACACCGGGGAGCTGTTTTTT.

This clone has only one observation. CDR3 DNA: TGTGCCAGCAGTCCCCCTAGCGGGGGGGGAGAGACCCAGTACTTC. The encoded protein is CASSPPSGGGETQYF. This rearrangement joins TRBV7-2 to TRBJ2-5, with 12 bases that match TRBD2. Germline trimming cut 6 bases from V and 4 bases from J; bases unmatched to any gene: 6. Germline CDR1 and CDR2: SGHTA and FQGNSA. CDR3 size: 15 residues.

The J gene is TRBJ2-1, the V gene TRBV9; D is perhaps TRBD2 (6 bases). In germline, CDR1 is SGDLS, CDR2 YYNGEE. V was cut by 0 bases and J by 5 bases, with 33 bases left in between. The CDR3 consists of 22 residues. The DNA of the CDR3 is TGTGCCAGCAGCGTAGCCCCCGTGCGCCCGTTAAGCGCCCGCCGGGGGAACAATGAGCAGTTCTTC. Translation: CASSVAPVRPLSARRGNNEQFF.

The genes are TRBV28 and TRBJ2-5; unclear D gene. CDR1 is MDHEN and CDR2 is SYDVKM in the germline V gene. Trimming pared 6 bases from V and 5 bases from J, leaving 16 bases between. The CDR3 is 14 residues long. The CDR3 region has the DNA TGTGCCAGCAGCCCTACTATGCCCCCTGAGACCCAGTACTTC. Encoded protein: CASSPTMPPETQYF.

The chain carries TRBV28 and TRBJ2-7; 9 nucleotides align to TRBD1. The J segment lost 2 bases and the V segment lost 3 bases, leaving 2 bases of the junction unmatched. The CDR3 extends over 14 amino acids. CDR1 and CDR2 from the germline V gene are MDHEN and SYDVKM. CDR3 sequence reads: CASSFGTGTYEQYF. The CDR3 DNA is TGTGCCAGCAGTTTCGGGACAGGGACCTACGAGCAGTACTTC. The variable domain in full, completed from reference TRBV28 and TRBJ2-7, reads DVKVTQSSRYLVKRTGEKVFLECVQDMDHENMFWYRQDPGLGLRLIYFSYDVKMKEKGDIPEGYSVSREKKERFSLILESASTNQTSMYLCASSFGTGTYEQYFGPGTRLTVT.